This TCR beta chain appears in the sequencing data of a study of T cell changes during pregnancy in multiple sclerosis (dated by TCRdb to the late 2010s). For context, the study as a whole: Changes in the T cell repertoire over the course of pregnancy were examined in this study in women with multiple sclerosis.

Its CDR3 holds 16 amino acids, cysteine through phenylalanine. The CDR3 DNA has 48 bases and is translated from base 1. V gives up 3 bases and J gives up 5 bases, and the segment between their germline ends measures 18 bases. The library was built by means of the immunoSEQ multiplex PCR assay. In its TCRdb copy, this immuneACCESS table keeps in-frame sequences only and misses some clones. Where compared with another copy, unresolved V genes explain less than half of these, and the others have no known cause. The sample table lists tens of thousands of clones, roughly 94% of them with a count of one. Approximately 0.21% of the sample rests with the top ten. Comments on this clone: Its recognized antigen is unknown. Base-call qualities are not available, and no considerably larger clone is one nucleotide away.

This clonotype originated in a female donor with multiple sclerosis, enrolled in a pregnancy study. Sequenced material: CD4+ T cells from peripheral blood mononuclear cells, taken in the second trimester of pregnancy. Recombination connected TRBV5-3 to TRBJ2-4; TRBD2 is a possible D gene, resting on 5 matching bases. TRBV5-3 is classed as an ORF, of uncertain function. The DNA sequence reads TGTGCCAGAAGCTATTATGGGGAGCGGCGGCAAAACATTCAGTACTTC. Translated, it reads CARSYYGERRQNIQYF.